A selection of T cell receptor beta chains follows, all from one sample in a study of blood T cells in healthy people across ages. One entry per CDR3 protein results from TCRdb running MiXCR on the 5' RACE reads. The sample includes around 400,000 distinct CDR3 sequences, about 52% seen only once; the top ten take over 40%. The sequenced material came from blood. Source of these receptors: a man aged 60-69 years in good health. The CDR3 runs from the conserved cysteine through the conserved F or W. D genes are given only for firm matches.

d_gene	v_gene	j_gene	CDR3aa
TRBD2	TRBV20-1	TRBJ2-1	CSASGGAADEQFF
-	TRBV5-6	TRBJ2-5	CASSLGAQLRETQYF
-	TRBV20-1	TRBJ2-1	CSAMGLRGNEQFF
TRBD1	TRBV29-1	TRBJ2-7	CSVSRGPYEQYF
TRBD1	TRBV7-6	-	CASIPDRAPYEQYF
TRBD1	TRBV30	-	CAWNQGQGATETQYF
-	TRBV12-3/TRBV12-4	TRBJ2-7	CASSFRETGTWANEQYF
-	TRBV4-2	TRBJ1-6	CASSPIPSGGQSSPLHF
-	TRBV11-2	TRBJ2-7	CASSLESRSSYEQYF
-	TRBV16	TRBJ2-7	CASTKTDYEQYF
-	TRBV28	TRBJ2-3	CASSFIAKEDTQYF
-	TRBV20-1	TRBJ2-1	CSASPPPGAYNEQFF